This T cell receptor beta chain was sequenced for a study of T cell repertoires in cytomegalovirus infection. Study-wide context: Based on public TCR beta signatures, there were indications of CMV infection and of a matching HLA type.

Study-level results: HLA-C-restricted CMV clonotypes gave the most frequent clonotype in two of eight donors.

CDR3 length: 12 residues. V gave up 8 bases and J gave up 9 bases; unmatched junction bases: 3. Per the germline V gene, CDR1 is SNHLY and CDR2 is FYNNEI. As regards this clonotype: The antigen is undetermined.

From the reads, TCRdb called clonotypes with MiXCR, one entry per CDR3 protein. Of fewer than 350,000 distinct CDR3 sequences in the sample, over 7.5% were seen once. V gene TRBV2 combines with J gene TRBJ2-1; 11 positions match TRBD2. The TCR originated in a human donor in good health (CMV status not recorded). Some clones in this sample may be carry-over from other donors' samples. Sequencing used PBMCs. CDR3 in amino acids: CASGGLAAEQFF. The DNA for the CDR3 is TGTGCCAGCGGGGGACTAGCGGCTGAGCAGTTCTTC.